The T cell receptor (beta chain) described here comes from a study of CD8+ T cells in alopecia areata. Looking at the study overall: Patients given treatment had severity scored by the percentage of scalp area affected. Study observations and caveats: Scalp sample sequencing also detects resident alphabeta T cells of normal skin. TCR sharing across patients was less clear than in mice, possibly HLA-related.

TCR sequencing used cDNA made by reverse transcription of extracted RNA. The data were produced by immunoSEQ multiplex PCR, yet TCRdb's version contains in-frame clones alone and is incomplete. The sample records 150,000 to 200,000 clones, under 80% being singletons. This sample's treatment: oral pan-JAK inhibitor, 5-10 mg twice daily. Cell sorting on a FACSAria was used to separate CD4+ and CD8+ T cells from the PBMCs. The CDR3 consists of 12 residues. Per the germline V gene, CDR1 is LNHDA and CDR2 is SQIVND (reference sequence). V was pared by 10 bases and J by 7 bases, with 14 bases between. By sample fraction, this clone is medium-sized. Its antigen is not identified.

This sample comprised CD4+ T cells sorted from blood, obtained at week 49, from a patient treated with tofacitinib. The receptor was isolated from a human donor with alopecia areata. This chain uses TRBV19 with TRBJ2-1, with D unclear. The CDR3 nucleotides read TGTGCCACTTTGGGCCTCCCTAATGAGCAGTTCTTC. Its translation: CATLGLPNEQFF.